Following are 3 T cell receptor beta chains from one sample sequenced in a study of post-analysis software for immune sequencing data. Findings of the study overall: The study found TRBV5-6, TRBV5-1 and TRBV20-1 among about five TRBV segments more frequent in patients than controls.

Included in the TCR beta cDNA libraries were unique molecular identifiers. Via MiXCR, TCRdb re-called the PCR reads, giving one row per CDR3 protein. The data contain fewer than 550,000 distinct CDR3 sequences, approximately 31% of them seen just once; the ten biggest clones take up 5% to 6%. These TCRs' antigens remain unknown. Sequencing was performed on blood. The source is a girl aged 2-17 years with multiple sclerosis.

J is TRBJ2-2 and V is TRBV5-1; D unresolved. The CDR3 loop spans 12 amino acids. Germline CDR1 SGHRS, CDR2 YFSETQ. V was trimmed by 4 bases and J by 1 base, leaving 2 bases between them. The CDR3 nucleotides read TGCGCCAGCAGCCAGAACACCGGGGAGCTGTTTTTT. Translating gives CASSQNTGELFF.

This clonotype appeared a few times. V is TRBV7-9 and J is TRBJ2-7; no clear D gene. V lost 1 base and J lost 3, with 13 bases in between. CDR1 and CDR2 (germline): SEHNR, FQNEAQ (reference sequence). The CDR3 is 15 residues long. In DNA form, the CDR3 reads TGTGCCAGCAGCTTAGGGTCCGCGGAACTCTACGAGCAGTACTTC. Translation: CASSLGSAELYEQYF.

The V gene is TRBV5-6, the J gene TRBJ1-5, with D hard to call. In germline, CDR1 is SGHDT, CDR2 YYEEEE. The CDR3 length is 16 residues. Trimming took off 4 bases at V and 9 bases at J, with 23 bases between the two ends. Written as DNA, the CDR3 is TGTGCCAGCAGCCTTAGTACGGACCGAAGAAAGGGGCCCCAGCATTTT. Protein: CASSLSTDRRKGPQHF.